A selection of T cell receptor beta chains follows, all from one sample in a study of control samples from healthy donors and cancer patients. Sequencing used immunoSEQ multiplex PCR; TCRdb keeps in-frame clones, though not all of them. The sample has roughly 24,000 clones; 65% to 90% are singletons. The sequenced sample was PBMCs. These receptors originate from a man in his 60s with head and neck cancer. CDR3s include the opening cysteine and the closing phenylalanine or tryptophan. The order of the fields is V gene, clone size, J gene, D gene, CDR3 DNA, CDR3 protein. D genes are given only for firm matches. Clone size, where shown, is once, few, many, or a class for clones that have expanded.

TRBV5-5	NA	TRBJ2-7	TRBD1	TGTGCCAGCAGCCCCGGGACAGCAAGCTCCTACGAGCAGTACTTC	CASSPGTASSYEQYF
TRBV5-4	NA	TRBJ2-7	TRBD1	TGTGCCAGCAGCCCCGACAGGGCTCCGGAGCAGTACTTC	CASSPDRAPEQYF
TRBV4-1	NA	TRBJ2-1	NA	TGCGCCAGCAGCCAAGGGCTAGGGGGGTTCTCCTACAATGAGCAGTTCTTC	CASSQGLGGFSYNEQFF
TRBV6-6	once	TRBJ2-2	TRBD2	TGTGCCAGCAGTCCCCCCGGGGGGGGAACCGGGGAGCTGTTTTTT	CASSPPGGGTGELFF
TRBV2	NA	TRBJ2-2	NA	TGTGCCAGCAGGCCGACACCGAACACCGGGGAGCTGTTTTTT	CASRPTPNTGELFF
TRBV19	NA	TRBJ2-5	NA	TGTGCCAGTAGTATGGGTCAGCGTCAAGAGACCCAGTACTTC	CASSMGQRQETQYF
TRBV5-4	NA	TRBJ1-1	NA	TGTGCCAGCAGCTTGGGTTCAGGGGTCCCCATGAACACTGAAGCTTTCTTT	CASSLGSGVPMNTEAFF
TRBV28	NA	TRBJ2-7	NA	TGTGCCAGCAGTTTCCTATTCTCTGAGCAGTACTTC	CASSFLFSEQYF
TRBV12-3/TRBV12-4	few	TRBJ2-5	NA	TGTGCCAGCTTTCCTGGGGGGCAAGAGACCCAGTACTTC	CASFPGGQETQYF
TRBV11-3	NA	TRBJ2-2	TRBD1	TGTGCCAGCAGCCCGGGACAGACATTCACCGGGGAGCTGTTTTTT	CASSPGQTFTGELFF
TRBV7-8	NA	TRBJ2-7	NA	TGTGCCAGCAGCTTAGTTCTGGGCTCCTACGAGCAGTACTTC	CASSLVLGSYEQYF
TRBV28	few	TRBJ1-5	NA	TGTGCCAGCAGTTCCGACAACGGGCCCCAGCATTTT	CASSSDNGPQHF
TRBV19	few	TRBJ2-3	NA	TGTGCCAGTAGCATATCGTCAGGGAGCACAGATACGCAGTATTTT	CASSISSGSTDTQYF
TRBV11-2	once	TRBJ2-7	TRBD1	TGTGCCAGCAGGGGGGGGACAGGGATTCCCAACGAGCAGTACTTC	CASRGGTGIPNEQYF
TRBV19	NA	TRBJ1-5	TRBD1	TGTGCCGCGTCCGGGACAGCTTCGGGGCCCCAGCATTTT	CAASGTASGPQHF
TRBV5-4	NA	TRBJ2-1	NA	TGTGCCAGCAGCTTTCTCCCGGGAGACAATGAGCAGTTCTTC	CASSFLPGDNEQFF
TRBV5-6	NA	TRBJ2-7	TRBD1	TGTGCCAGCAGCTCGCCGGGACAGGGGAAGACCTACGAGCAGTACTTC	CASSSPGQGKTYEQYF
TRBV28	NA	TRBJ2-5	NA	TGTGCCAGCAGGACGGGGCTGAAAGAGACCCAGTACTTC	CASRTGLKETQYF
TRBV11-2	NA	TRBJ1-1	NA	TGTGCCAGCAGCTTTATCAGGGGTTATGACACTGAAGCTTTCTTT	CASSFIRGYDTEAFF
TRBV21-1	NA	TRBJ2-1	NA	TGTGCCAGCAGCAAACCCTCGGGCCTAGCGGGAGGCCCATCTGTTCCCTACAATGAGCAGTTCTTC	CASSKPSGLAGGPSVPYNEQFF
TRBV28	NA	TRBJ1-2	NA	TGTGCCAGCAGTTTGGGGCAGGGCTATGGCTACACCTTC	CASSLGQGYGYTF
TRBV7-2	NA	TRBJ1-6	NA	TGTGCCAGCAGCTTAGGGGGGGGCCCGTATTCACCCCTCCACTTT	CASSLGGGPYSPLHF
TRBV13	NA	TRBJ2-1	TRBD1	TGTGCCAGCAGCACTTTAGACAGGGGGTTCTACAATGAGCAGTTCTTC	CASSTLDRGFYNEQFF
TRBV2	NA	TRBJ1-4	NA	TGTGCCAATGAAGAGGGGAAAACTAATGAAAAACTGTTTTTT	CANEEGKTNEKLFF
TRBV15	NA	TRBJ2-1	NA	TGTGCCACCAGGGGAACAGGTGGGAATGAGCAGTTCTTC	CATRGTGGNEQFF